The 21 T cell receptor beta chains below were found in one sample sequenced in a study of CD8+CD57+ T cells in acquired aplastic anemia. Patients who underwent sequencing had shown CD8+CD57+ cell expansion by flow cytometry. It was genomic DNA that served as the template for profiling TCR beta VDJ and CDR3. From the reads, TCRdb called clonotypes with MiXCR, one entry per CDR3 protein. Of more than 95,000 distinct CDR3 sequences listed, about two fifths are singletons. Sequences were obtained from sorted CD4+, CD8+, or CD8+CD57+ T cells (not recorded which) from PBMCs. These receptors originate from a human donor with aplastic anemia.

The chain carries TRBV9 and TRBJ2-5, with 11 bases that match TRBD2. The CDR3 has 16 amino acids. Germline V CDR1 and CDR2: SGDLS, YYNGEE. The trim removed 0 bases at V and 4 bases at J, leaving 5 bases unmatched. The DNA for the CDR3 is TGTGCCAGCAGCGTAGATAGCGGGGGGGCCGGAGAGACCCAGTACTTC. It is translated as CASSVDSGGAGETQYF.

Points on this clonotype: A much larger clone lies one base from this, so it may be a read error. The V gene is TRBV20-1, the J gene TRBJ2-6; a weak D match, TRBD1 (6 bases). CDR1 and CDR2 (germline): DFQATT, SNEGSKA (reference sequence). The CDR3 runs to 18 residues. V was pared by 3 bases and J by 0 bases, with 18 bases between. The CDR3: CSAREWGQRSSGANVLTF. As DNA, the CDR3 is TGCAGTGCTAGGGAGTGGGGACAACGGAGCTCTGGGGCCAACGTCCTGACTTTC.

In this sample, this clonotype turned up many times. V gene TRBV25-1 combines with J gene TRBJ1-2; D unclear. The CDR3 extends over 11 amino acids. V dropped 4 bases and J dropped 8 bases, with 8 bases sitting between them. Germline lookup yields CDR1 MGHDK and CDR2 SYGVNS. The CDR3 protein is CASSGLGGYTF. CDR3 DNA: TGTGCCAGCAGTGGTTTGGGAGGCTACACCTTC.

The V gene is TRBV10-3, the J gene TRBJ2-2; TRBD2 matches at 9 bases. Trimming at V came to 7 bases and at J to 7 bases, leaving 4 bases not matched to a gene. This CDR3 region has 13 residues. In germline, CDR1 is ENHRY, CDR2 SYGVKD. CDR3: CAITASGIGELFF. In DNA, the CDR3 is TGTGCCATCACGGCTAGCGGGATCGGGGAGCTGTTTTTT.

This clonotype was counted at least ten times. The rearrangement uses TRBV20-1 and TRBJ2-1, with D maybe TRBD2 (6 bases). Germline V CDR1 and CDR2: DFQATT, SNEGSKA (reference sequence). The CDR3 spans 15 residues. V gave up 1 base and J gave up 9 bases, with 19 bases separating them. Written as DNA, the CDR3 is TGCAGTGCTAGAGCCCCTTCTCAGGGAGGCGGTGAGCAGTTCTTC. Translating gives CSARAPSQGGGEQFF.

The rearrangement links TRBV7-9 to TRBJ1-2, with a weak D call TRBD1 (5 bases). CDR1 is SEHNR and CDR2 is FQNEAQ in the germline V gene (reference sequence). This CDR3 has 13 amino acids. Trimming shortened V by 5 bases and J by 10 bases, and 17 bases separated the two germline ends. The CDR3 DNA reads TGTGCCAGCAGCGGTCCGATGGGGGGTGACTACACCTTC. This encodes CASSGPMGGDYTF.

This clonotype was picked up many times. The V gene is TRBV15, the J gene TRBJ2-3; possibly TRBD1 or TRBD2 for D (6 bases each). V was shortened by 3 bases and J by 0 bases, with 13 bases between the two germline ends. The germline CDR1 and CDR2 sequences are LNHNV and YYDKDF (reference sequence). This CDR3 has 16 residues. The DNA for the CDR3 is TGTGCCACCAGCAGGGGGCTAGGGGGGAGCACAGATACGCAGTATTTT. The encoded protein is CATSRGLGGSTDTQYF.

This clonotype was seen ten or more times. The gene calls are TRBV20-1 and TRBJ1-1; TRBD1 might be the D (5 bases). Germline lookup yields CDR1 DFQATT and CDR2 SNEGSKA (reference sequence). The CDR3 extends over 15 amino acids. V dropped 6 bases and J dropped 1 base, with 18 bases sitting between them. The CDR3 sequence is CSASSWGRKNTEAFF. In nucleotides, the CDR3 is TGCAGTGCCAGTAGTTGGGGACGCAAGAACACTGAAGCTTTCTTT.

Details on this clonotype: A clone one base away is much larger, so this may be a read error. V is TRBV14 and J is TRBJ2-2; D call uncertain. Germline values: CDR1 SGHDN, CDR2 FVKESK. The CDR3 runs 13 residues. The CDR3 region has the DNA TGTGCCAGCGGCCAATCGCGGAGCGGGGAGCTGTTTTTT. Translated, it gives CASGQSRSGELFF. The variable domain in full, completed from reference TRBV14 and TRBJ2-2, reads EAGVTQFPSHSVIEKGQTVTLRCDPISGHDNLYWYRRVMGKEIKFLLHFVKESKQDESGMPNNRFLAERTGGTYSTLKVQPAELEDSGVYFCASGQSRSGELFFGEGSRLTVL.

This clonotype was seen a single time. The chain combines TRBV7-9 with TRBJ2-1, with D perhaps TRBD2 (7 bases). Looked up from germline, CDR1 is SEHNR and CDR2 is FQNEAQ (reference sequence). V was cut by 7 bases and J by 0 bases, with 10 bases left in between. This CDR3 comprises 14 residues. The chain's CDR3 is CASKGGASYNEQFF. Here the CDR3 DNA reads TGTGCCAGCAAAGGGGGGGCCTCCTACAATGAGCAGTTCTTC.

This clonotype came up many times. The chain uses TRBV20-1 and TRBJ2-7, with a possible D match to TRBD1 (5 bases). Germline V gives CDR1 DFQATT, CDR2 SNEGSKA (reference sequence). This CDR3 is built from 14 residues. V was trimmed by 0 bases and J by 1 base, leaving 10 bases between them. The DNA for the CDR3 is TGCAGTGCTAGAGATCGCAGGGCGTCCTACGAGCAGTACTTC. This gives the protein CSARDRRASYEQYF.

CDR3 sequence reads: CASTGQPDGDGYTF. The CDR3 nucleotides are TGTGCCAGCACCGGACAACCCGACGGGGATGGCTACACCTTC. The chain combines TRBV2 with TRBJ1-2; TRBD1 might be the D (5 bases). This CDR3 is built from 14 residues. Between the trimmed V and J ends, which lost 7 bases and 6 bases, there was a span of 18 bases. Germline assignment: CDR1 SNHLY and CDR2 FYNNEI.

The chain couples TRBV2 to TRBJ2-5, with D uncertain. The germline V gene has CDR1 SNHLY and CDR2 FYNNEI. V shed 5 bases and J shed 6 bases, with 4 bases lying between them. This CDR3 contains 10 residues. CDR3 residues: CASSLQTQYF. The DNA for the CDR3 is TGTGCCAGCAGTCTGCAGACCCAGTACTTC.

The V call is TRBV3-1, the J call TRBJ1-1; D gene ambiguous. Trimming took off 2 bases at V and 0 bases at J, with 7 bases between the two ends. CDR1 is LGHDT and CDR2 is YNNKEL in the germline V gene (reference sequence). The CDR3 consists of 14 residues. This CDR3 is CASSQRTLNTEAFF. DNA of the CDR3: TGTGCCAGCAGCCAAAGGACTCTGAACACTGAAGCTTTCTTT.

This clonotype was observed a few times. The CDR3 bases are TGTGCCAGCAGTTCAACCCAGGGAGGGGGCTACACCTTC. Translation gives CASSSTQGGGYTF. The genes are TRBV28 and TRBJ1-2, with D perhaps TRBD1 (5 bases). Per germline, CDR1 MDHEN and CDR2 SYDVKM. V shed 4 bases and J shed 8 bases, with 14 bases lying between them. The CDR3 has 13 residues.

V gene TRBV5-4 combines with J gene TRBJ1-2; no clear D gene. Trimming removed 1 base from V and 4 bases from J, with 5 bases in between. Germline CDR1 SGHNT, CDR2 YYREEE (reference sequence). The CDR3 spans 12 residues. The CDR3 loop reads CASSLNGYGYTF. CDR3 nucleotide sequence: TGTGCCAGCAGCTTGAACGGCTATGGCTACACCTTC.

This clonotype was counted many times. Written as DNA, the CDR3 is TGTGCCAGCAGCGAAGAATGGGGCACAGATACGCAGTATTTT. Amino acid sequence: CASSEEWGTDTQYF. V is TRBV9 and J is TRBJ2-3; no firm D call. The length of the CDR3 is 14 residues. V shed 3 bases and J shed 1 base, with 9 bases lying between them. From germline, CDR1 is SGDLS and CDR2 YYNGEE.

Note on this clonotype: This may be a read error: a much more frequent sequence differs by one nucleotide. This chain uses TRBV24-1 with TRBJ2-7; D is ambiguous. Trimming took 6 bases from V and 7 from J, leaving 15 bases between them. CDR3 length equals 13 residues. Germline CDR1 and CDR2: KGHDR and SFDVKD. DNA of the CDR3: TGTGCCACCAGTAAAACGGGTCTATGGGAGCAGTACTTC. This codes for CATSKTGLWEQYF.

This clonotype occurred many times. The chain employs TRBV5-1 and TRBJ1-3; D ambiguous. The CDR3 runs to 13 residues. The V end lost 0 bases, the J end lost 4 bases, and 5 bases lay between the germline ends. CDR1 is SGHRS and CDR2 is YFSETQ in the germline V gene. CDR3 bases: TGCGCCAGCAGCTTGGAAACGGGAAACACCATATATTTT. Protein sequence: CASSLETGNTIYF.

V gene TRBV5-6 combines with J gene TRBJ2-7; D is unresolved. Germline CDR1 reads SGHDT; CDR2 reads YYEEEE. The germline V and J ends were trimmed by 3 bases and 2 bases, with 6 bases remaining between them. The CDR3 covers 12 residues. CDR3 region: CASSSRPYEQYF. CDR3 sequence (DNA): TGTGCCAGCAGCTCACGCCCCTACGAGCAGTACTTC.

This chain uses TRBV24-1 with TRBJ2-1, with D possibly matching TRBD2 (6 bases). The CDR3 has 14 residues. Deletions cut 4 bases from V and 6 bases from J, with 12 bases between. The germline V gene has CDR1 KGHDR and CDR2 SFDVKD. Here the CDR3 reads CATSEASESNEQFF. CDR3 DNA sequence: TGTGCCACCAGTGAGGCTAGCGAGAGCAATGAGCAGTTCTTC.